Following are 32 T cell receptor beta chains from one sample sequenced in a study of blood T cell repertoires in COVID-19. Sequenced by immunoSEQ multiplex PCR; TCRdb stores in-frame clones only, minus some. The sample records around 150,000 clones, about 86% being singletons. The sample taken for sequencing was peripheral blood. The receptor set was obtained from a man aged 55 to 70 with acute or convalescent COVID-19.

CDR3 sequence (DNA): TGTGCCAGCAGTTTATCAAGGGGCCGGGGGGCCAAAAACATTCAGTACTTC. Translation gives CASSLSRGRGAKNIQYF. The chain is built from TRBV27 and TRBJ2-4; a weak D match, TRBD2 (6 bases). The CDR3 is 17 residues long. The V end lost 0 bases, the J end lost 1 base, and 13 bases lay between the germline ends. Germline assignment: CDR1 MNHEY and CDR2 SMNVEV (reference sequence).

The chain is built from TRBV9 and TRBJ2-7, with D possibly being TRBD1 (5 bases). Germline V gives CDR1 SGDLS, CDR2 YYNGEE. With 0 bases removed from V and 5 bases from J, the gap between germline ends came to 9 bases. The length of the CDR3 is 13 residues. CDR3 loop: CASSVGRANEQYF. CDR3 nucleotides: TGTGCCAGCAGCGTAGGCAGGGCCAACGAGCAGTACTTC.

The rearrangement links TRBV14 to TRBJ1-4; a possible D gene is TRBD1 (5 bases). The V end lost 4 bases, the J end lost 5 bases, and 11 bases lay between the germline ends. The CDR3 has 14 amino acids. Germline CDR1 reads SGHDN; CDR2 reads FVKESK. CDR3 sequence (DNA): TGTGCCAGCAGCCGACGGGACTTCAATGAAAAACTGTTTTTT. The encoded protein is CASSRRDFNEKLFF. The full variable domain, in which reference TRBV14 and TRBJ1-4 provide the parts outside the CDR3, is EAGVTQFPSHSVIEKGQTVTLRCDPISGHDNLYWYRRVMGKEIKFLLHFVKESKQDESGMPNNRFLAERTGGTYSTLKVQPAELEDSGVYFCASSRRDFNEKLFFGSGTQLSVL.

This clone was seen a handful of times. This chain uses TRBV6-6 with TRBJ1-5, with 8 bases aligning to TRBD1. The germline V gene has CDR1 MNHNY and CDR2 SVGAGI (reference sequence). Trimming removed 9 bases from V and 3 bases from J; junction bases left unmatched: 4. The CDR3 spans 13 residues. CDR3 residues: CASIQGVNQPQHF. Written as DNA, the CDR3 is TGTGCCAGTATACAGGGGGTCAATCAGCCCCAGCATTTT.

The chain carries TRBV7-9 and TRBJ1-1; 8 positions match TRBD1. Germline V CDR1 and CDR2: SEHNR, FQNEAQ (reference sequence). The CDR3 sequence is 15 residues long. V lost 6 bases, J lost 4 bases, and 10 bases stayed unmatched. CDR3 in amino acids: CASRPKDRVGTEAFF. CDR3 bases: TGTGCCAGCAGGCCAAAGGACAGGGTGGGCACTGAAGCTTTCTTT.

In its sample, this clone was seen a few times. V usage is TRBV7-3 and J usage is TRBJ2-5; D possibly corresponds to TRBD2 (5 bases). Germline lookup yields CDR1 SGHTA and CDR2 FQGTGA. This CDR3 has 14 residues. V dropped 0 bases and J dropped 2 bases, with 7 bases sitting between them. CDR3 nucleotide sequence: TGTGCCAGCAGCTTAACGACGGGGCAAGAGACCCAGTACTTC. This translates into CASSLTTGQETQYF.

The chain recombines TRBV18 with TRBJ2-7, with TRBD1 as a possible D gene (5 bases). The CDR3 extends over 17 amino acids. The V and J ends lost 3 bases and 2 bases respectively, with 20 bases between them. Germline assignment: CDR1 KGHSH and CDR2 LQKENI. The DNA for the CDR3 is TGTGCCAGCTCACCCCCCGGGTGGGGCCATGAGGCCTACGAGCAGTACTTC. Translated: CASSPPGWGHEAYEQYF.

The rearrangement links TRBV18 to TRBJ2-3; 7 bases are shared with TRBD2. Trimming took 3 bases from V and 6 from J; bases not matched to a gene: 3. The CDR3 consists of 13 residues. The germline V gene has CDR1 KGHSH and CDR2 LQKENI. CDR3 sequence (DNA): TGTGCCAGCTCACCCGGGACTAAGGATACGCAGTATTTT. It codes for CASSPGTKDTQYF.

V and J are TRBV28 and TRBJ1-1; the D gene is possibly TRBD1 (5 bases). The CDR3 totals 14 residues. Germline CDR1 MDHEN, CDR2 SYDVKM. V lost 2 bases and J lost 8, with 15 bases in between. CDR3 sequence: CASSLRPFGGEAFF. CDR3 DNA: TGTGCCAGCAGTTTACGGCCTTTTGGGGGGGAAGCTTTCTTT.

This chain links TRBV6-5 with TRBJ2-5, with D maybe TRBD1 (5 bases). V was cut by 6 bases and J by 5 bases, with 13 bases left in between. Germline CDR1 reads MNHEY; CDR2 reads SVGAGI. The CDR3 length is 13 residues. The CDR3 DNA is TGTGCCAGCAGACTTACAGGTCCGGAGACCCAGTACTTC. Its protein product is CASRLTGPETQYF.

The rearrangement joins TRBV27 to TRBJ1-1; 10 nucleotides match TRBD1. The CDR3 is 16 amino acids. The ends lost 7 bases at V and 5 bases at J; junction bases unmatched: 13. From germline, CDR1 is MNHEY and CDR2 SMNVEV (reference sequence). CDR3 amino acids: CASTKTSTGGRTEAFF. In DNA, the CDR3 is TGTGCCAGCACCAAAACCTCGACAGGGGGCCGGACTGAAGCTTTCTTT.

The chain recombines TRBV10-3 with TRBJ2-3; 7 bases agree with TRBD1. The CDR3 is 15 residues long. CDR1 and CDR2 from the germline V gene are ENHRY and SYGVKD. The ends lost 4 bases at V and 1 base at J; junction bases unmatched: 5. CDR3 in amino acids: CAISGDSAGTDTQYF. The CDR3 DNA is TGTGCCATCAGTGGGGACAGCGCGGGCACAGATACGCAGTATTTT.

This sequence joins TRBV5-1 and TRBJ1-2, with TRBD1 matching 9 bases. J was trimmed by 4 bases and V by 4 bases; bases with no gene match: 5. The CDR3 runs 14 residues. Germline CDR1 SGHRS, CDR2 YFSETQ. The CDR3 DNA follows: TGCGCCAGCAGCCTAGGGACAGGGAGCTATGGCTACACCTTC. It is translated as CASSLGTGSYGYTF.

The chain links TRBV10-3 to TRBJ1-1, with 10 bases matching TRBD1. Germline V gives CDR1 ENHRY, CDR2 SYGVKD. The CDR3 extends over 14 amino acids. V shed 8 bases and J 2 bases; nucleotides not matched to a gene: 5. The CDR3 region is CAIDRGHGNTEAFF. CDR3 bases: TGTGCCATCGACAGGGGGCACGGAAACACTGAAGCTTTCTTT.

The chain recombines TRBV6-6 with TRBJ1-1; 9 bases align to TRBD1. This CDR3 is built from 14 residues. The V gene end was trimmed by 5 bases and the J gene end by 3 bases; junction bases not matched to a gene: 4. Looked up from germline, CDR1 is MNHNY and CDR2 is SVGAGI (reference sequence). The CDR3 DNA reads TGTGCCAGCAGTGACGGGACAGGGTACACTGAAGCTTTCTTT. It specifies CASSDGTGYTEAFF.

The rearrangement links TRBV28 to TRBJ1-4; 8 nucleotides align to TRBD1. V shed 5 bases and J 3 bases; nucleotides not matched to a gene: 2. In germline, CDR1 is MDHEN, CDR2 SYDVKM. This CDR3 has 14 residues. CDR3 sequence (DNA): TGTGCCAGCAGTCCAGGGGGCCCTAATGAAAAACTGTTTTTT. Protein product: CASSPGGPNEKLFF.

The gene calls are TRBV5-6 and TRBJ1-3; D not resolved. Germline assignment: CDR1 SGHDT and CDR2 YYEEEE. This CDR3 contains 16 residues. V lost 4 bases to trimming and J lost 2 bases, with 16 bases between them. CDR3 bases: TGTGCCAGCAGCCCCGGCGGTCCTTTTACTGGAAACACCATATATTTT. Protein product: CASSPGGPFTGNTIYF.

The chain carries TRBV11-1 and TRBJ2-3, with 7 bases matching TRBD2. With V trimmed by 1 base and J by 0 bases, 1 base remained unmatched. The CDR3 has 15 residues. CDR1 and CDR2 (germline): SGHAT, FQDESV (reference sequence). As DNA, the CDR3 is TGTGCCAGCAGCTTAGTAGCGGGCAGCACAGATACGCAGTATTTT. It encodes CASSLVAGSTDTQYF. The full variable domain, with the rest looked up from reference TRBV11-1 and TRBJ2-3, is EAEVAQSPRYKITEKSQAVAFWCDPISGHATLYWYRQILGQGPELLVQFQDESVVDDSQLPKDRFSAERLKGVDSTLKIQPAELGDSAMYLCASSLVAGSTDTQYFGPGTRLTVL.

CDR3 nucleotide sequence: TGTGCCAGCAGTCCCCCGGCCATCTGGAGCGGGAGAGCCAACAATGAGCAGTTCTTC. Its protein is CASSPPAIWSGRANNEQFF. The chain combines TRBV28 with TRBJ2-1, with 8 positions matching TRBD2. Germline V gene data show CDR1 as MDHEN and CDR2 as SYDVKM. Trimming cost V 5 bases and J 5 bases; bases outside gene matches: 20. CDR3 length: 19 residues.

The chain links TRBV7-8 to TRBJ2-3, with a weak D call TRBD2 (6 bases). The germline V gene encodes CDR1 SGHVS and CDR2 FQNEAQ. This CDR3 contains 15 residues. V was shortened by 2 bases and J by 1 base, with 10 bases between the two germline ends. The CDR3 here is CASSLYGSRTDTQYF. The DNA of the CDR3 is TGTGCCAGCAGCTTATACGGGAGCCGCACAGATACGCAGTATTTT.

This rearrangement joins TRBV24-1 to TRBJ2-1, with D unclear. The CDR3 runs to 13 residues. V was shortened by 6 bases and J by 8 bases, with 13 bases between the two germline ends. Germline CDR1 and CDR2: KGHDR and SFDVKD. CDR3 DNA sequence: TGTGCCACCAGTATGGGTAGCTCGGATGAGCAGTTCTTC. Amino acid sequence: CATSMGSSDEQFF.

The chain carries TRBV4-1 and TRBJ2-7; 10 positions agree with TRBD1. The CDR3 covers 15 residues. CDR1 is MGHRA and CDR2 is YSYEKL in the germline V gene. V lost 5 bases to trimming and J lost 9 bases; unmatched junction nucleotides: 13. The CDR3 DNA follows: TGCGCCAGCAGCAGTTGGACAGGGGGGTTTCGTGGGCAGTACTTC. This sequence encodes CASSSWTGGFRGQYF.

This chain connects TRBV28 to TRBJ1-4, with 7 bases fitting TRBD1. Looked up from germline, CDR1 is MDHEN and CDR2 is SYDVKM. This CDR3 is built from 14 residues. Losses at the gene ends were 6 bases for V and 8 bases for J; bases not matched to a gene: 9. The CDR3 DNA reads TGTGCCAGCAGCCTGACAGGGAGAAACGAAAAACTGTTTTTT. Protein sequence: CASSLTGRNEKLFF. The variable domain in full, with the rest retrieved from reference TRBV28 and TRBJ1-4, is DVKVTQSSRYLVKRTGEKVFLECVQDMDHENMFWYRQDPGLGLRLIYFSYDVKMKEKGDIPEGYSVSREKKERFSLILESASTNQTSMYLCASSLTGRNEKLFFGSGTQLSVL.

V and J are TRBV6-1 and TRBJ2-7; 13 bases line up with TRBD2. Germline V lookup: CDR1 MNHNS, CDR2 SASEGT. V was clipped by 4 bases and J by 0 bases; unmatched bases: 3. The CDR3 extends over 16 amino acids. CDR3 sequence reads: CASSGGLAGRSYEQYF. The DNA for the CDR3 is TGTGCCAGCAGTGGGGGACTAGCGGGGCGCTCCTACGAGCAGTACTTC.

The CDR3 DNA is TGTGCCAGCGCCGACAGGGATACCGGTGAAAAACTGTTTTTT. This translates into CASADRDTGEKLFF. V gene TRBV18 combines with J gene TRBJ1-4; 7 nucleotides agree with TRBD1. With 8 bases clipped from V and 7 bases from J, the junction kept 10 bases outside the gene matches. The CDR3 extends over 14 amino acids. Germline CDR1 is KGHSH and CDR2 is LQKENI.

In its sample, this clone was seen a few times. The identical CDR3 is also encoded by other nucleotide sequences in the sample. The V and J genes are TRBV7-2 and TRBJ2-2, with a weak D call TRBD1 (5 bases). V was shortened by 2 bases and J by 2 bases, with 12 bases between the two germline ends. Germline CDR1 is SGHTA and CDR2 is FQGNSA. This CDR3 has 16 amino acids. CDR3 residues: CASSLIGAHNTGELFF. CDR3 nucleotides: TGTGCCAGCAGCTTAATAGGGGCCCATAACACCGGGGAGCTGTTTTTT.

V is TRBV7-3 and J is TRBJ1-2; TRBD1 agrees at 8 bases. V lost 7 bases and J lost 4; bases outside the gene matches: 14. Germline CDR1 SGHTA, CDR2 FQGTGA. The CDR3 loop spans 16 amino acids. CDR3 DNA: TGTGCCAGCATTCGTCTCCTGGACAGGGCTATCTATGGCTACACCTTC. This encodes CASIRLLDRAIYGYTF. Variable domain in full (rest from reference TRBV7-3 and TRBJ1-2): GAGVSQTPSNKVTEKGKYVELRCDPISGHTALYWYRQSLGQGPEFLIYFQGTGAADDSGLPNDRFFAVRPEGSVSTLKIQRTERGDSAVYLCASIRLLDRAIYGYTFGSGTRLTVV.

J is TRBJ2-7 and V is TRBV2; 11 nucleotides match TRBD2. Germline V gene lookup returns CDR1 SNHLY and CDR2 FYNNEI. With V trimmed by 1 base and J by 4 bases, 3 bases remained unmatched. There are 15 residues in the CDR3. The CDR3 nucleotides are TGTGCCAGCAGTGAAGGACTAGCGGGATTATACGAGCAGTACTTC. Translating gives CASSEGLAGLYEQYF.

The chain employs TRBV18 and TRBJ2-7; no clear D. The CDR3 covers 13 residues. V was shortened by 1 base and J by 6 bases, with 10 bases between the two germline ends. Per germline, CDR1 KGHSH and CDR2 LQKENI. CDR3 bases: TGTGCCAGCTCACCACTTAATCAGGCCGAGCAGTACTTC. Amino acid sequence: CASSPLNQAEQYF.

The rearrangement links TRBV29-1 to TRBJ2-7; D gene uncertain. The CDR3 contains 14 residues. CDR1 and CDR2 from the germline V gene are SQVTM and ANQGSEA. Deletions cut 0 bases from V and 2 bases from J, with 11 bases between. The CDR3 here is CSVEDPRVPYEQYF. DNA of the CDR3: TGCAGCGTTGAAGATCCTCGGGTCCCCTACGAGCAGTACTTC.

A few counts support this clone. The V call is TRBV4-2, the J call TRBJ1-1; 8 bases fit TRBD1. Germline CDR1 LGHNA, CDR2 YNFKEQ. Losses at the gene ends were 1 base for V and 7 bases for J; bases not matched to a gene: 11. CDR3 length: 16 amino acids. The CDR3 DNA reads as TGTGCCAGCAGCCAAGTAGTCGGACAGGGCTCATATGAAGCTTTCTTT. It specifies CASSQVVGQGSYEAFF.

The rearrangement uses TRBV24-1 and TRBJ1-2, with 8 bases lining up with TRBD1. The CDR3 sequence is 16 residues long. Trimming at V came to 4 bases and at J to 3 bases, leaving 9 bases not matched to a gene. Germline CDR1 and CDR2: KGHDR and SFDVKD. The CDR3 region has the DNA TGTGCCACCAGTGACCCCGGACAGGGCCGGGACTATGGCTACACCTTC. It specifies CATSDPGQGRDYGYTF.